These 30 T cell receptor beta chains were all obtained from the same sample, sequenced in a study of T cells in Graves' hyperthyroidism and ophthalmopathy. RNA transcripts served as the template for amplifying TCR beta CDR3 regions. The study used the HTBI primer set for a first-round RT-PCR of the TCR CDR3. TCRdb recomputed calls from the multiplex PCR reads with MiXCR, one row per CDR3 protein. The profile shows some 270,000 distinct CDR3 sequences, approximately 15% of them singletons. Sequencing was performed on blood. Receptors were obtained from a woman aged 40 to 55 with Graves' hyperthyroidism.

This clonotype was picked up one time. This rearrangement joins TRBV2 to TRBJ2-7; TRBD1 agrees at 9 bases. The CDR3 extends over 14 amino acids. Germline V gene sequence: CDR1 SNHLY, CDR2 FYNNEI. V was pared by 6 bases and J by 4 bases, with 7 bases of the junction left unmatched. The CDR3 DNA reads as TGTGCCAGCAGCAGTGACAGGGGGGATTACGAGCAGTACTTC. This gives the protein CASSSDRGDYEQYF.

The DNA for the CDR3 is TGTGCCAGCAGCCGAGCGAGGCTAGCGGGAGTAGACGAGCAGTACTTC. Translated, it gives CASSRARLAGVDEQYF. This rearrangement joins TRBV4-2 to TRBJ2-7; 10 nucleotides match TRBD2. Germline CDR1 reads LGHNA; CDR2 reads YNFKEQ. J was trimmed by 5 bases and V by 4 bases; bases with no gene match: 11. The CDR3 loop spans 16 amino acids.

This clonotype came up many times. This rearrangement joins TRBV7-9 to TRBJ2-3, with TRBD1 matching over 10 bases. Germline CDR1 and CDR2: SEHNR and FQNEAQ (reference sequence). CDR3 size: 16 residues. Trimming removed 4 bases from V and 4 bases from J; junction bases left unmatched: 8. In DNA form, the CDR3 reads TGTGCCAGCAGCTACCGGACAGGGGGGACAGCAGATACGCAGTATTTT. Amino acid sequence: CASSYRTGGTADTQYF.

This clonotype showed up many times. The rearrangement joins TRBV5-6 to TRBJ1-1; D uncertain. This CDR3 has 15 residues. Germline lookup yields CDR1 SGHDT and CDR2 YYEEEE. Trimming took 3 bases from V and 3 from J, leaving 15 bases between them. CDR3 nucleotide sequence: TGTGCCAGCAGCTCTAAGGGCGAGCTGGACACTGAAGCTTTCTTT. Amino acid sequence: CASSSKGELDTEAFF. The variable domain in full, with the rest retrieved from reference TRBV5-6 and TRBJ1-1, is DAGVTQSPTHLIKTRGQQVTLRCSPKSGHDTVSWYQQALGQGPQFIFQYYEEEERQRGNFPDRFSGHQFPNYSSELNVNALLLGDSALYLCASSSKGELDTEAFFGQGTRLTVV.

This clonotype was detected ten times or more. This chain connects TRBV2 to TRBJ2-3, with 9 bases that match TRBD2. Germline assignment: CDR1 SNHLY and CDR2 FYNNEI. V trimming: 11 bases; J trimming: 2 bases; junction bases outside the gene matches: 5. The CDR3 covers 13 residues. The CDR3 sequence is CAGGTSFTDTQYF. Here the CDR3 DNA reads TGTGCCGGAGGGACTAGCTTCACAGATACGCAGTATTTT.

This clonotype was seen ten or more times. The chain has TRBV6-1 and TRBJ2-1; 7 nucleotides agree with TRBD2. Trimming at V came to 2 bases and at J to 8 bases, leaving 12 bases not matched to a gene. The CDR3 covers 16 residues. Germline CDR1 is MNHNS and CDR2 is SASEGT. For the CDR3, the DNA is TGTGCCAGCAGTGAACGTGAGGGAGGGCCTTCCTATGAGCAGTTCTTC. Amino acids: CASSEREGGPSYEQFF.

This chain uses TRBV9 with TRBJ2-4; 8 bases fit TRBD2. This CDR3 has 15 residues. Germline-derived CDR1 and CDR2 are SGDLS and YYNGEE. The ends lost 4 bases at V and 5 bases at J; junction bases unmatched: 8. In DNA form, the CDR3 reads TGTGCCAGCAGCACACCGGGACTAGGGGAAAACATTCAGTACTTC. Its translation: CASSTPGLGENIQYF. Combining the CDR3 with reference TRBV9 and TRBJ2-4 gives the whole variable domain DSGVTQTPKHLITATGQRVTLRCSPRSGDLSVYWYQQSLDQGLQFLIQYYNGEERAKGNILERFSAQQFPDLHSELNLSSLELGDSALYFCASSTPGLGENIQYFGAGTRLSVL.

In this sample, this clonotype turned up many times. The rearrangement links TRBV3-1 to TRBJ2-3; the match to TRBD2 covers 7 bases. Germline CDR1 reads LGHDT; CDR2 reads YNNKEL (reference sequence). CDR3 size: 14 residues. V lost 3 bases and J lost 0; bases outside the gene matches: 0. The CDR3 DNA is TGTGCCAGCAGCCAGGGGGGGAGCACAGATACGCAGTATTTT. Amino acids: CASSQGGSTDTQYF.

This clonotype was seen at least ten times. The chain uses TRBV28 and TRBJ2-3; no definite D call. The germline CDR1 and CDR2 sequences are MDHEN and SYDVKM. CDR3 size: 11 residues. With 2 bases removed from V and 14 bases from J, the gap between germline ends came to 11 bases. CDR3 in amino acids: CASSLISRWYF. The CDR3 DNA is TGTGCCAGCAGTTTAATTAGCCGTTGGTATTTT.

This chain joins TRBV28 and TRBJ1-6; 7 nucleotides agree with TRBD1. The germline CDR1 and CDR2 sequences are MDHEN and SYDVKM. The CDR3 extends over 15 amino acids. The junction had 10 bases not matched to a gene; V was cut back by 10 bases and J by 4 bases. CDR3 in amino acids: CATKPDRTYNSPLHF. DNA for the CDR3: TGTGCCACCAAACCGGACAGGACTTATAATTCACCCCTCCACTTT.

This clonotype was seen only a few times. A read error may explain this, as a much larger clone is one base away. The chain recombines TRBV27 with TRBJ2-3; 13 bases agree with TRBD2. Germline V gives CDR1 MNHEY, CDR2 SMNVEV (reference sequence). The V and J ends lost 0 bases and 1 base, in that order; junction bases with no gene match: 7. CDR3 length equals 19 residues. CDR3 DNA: TGTGCCAGCAGTTTATCGGTCCCCGGGACTAGCGGGGGCACAGATACGCAGTATTTT. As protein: CASSLSVPGTSGGTDTQYF.

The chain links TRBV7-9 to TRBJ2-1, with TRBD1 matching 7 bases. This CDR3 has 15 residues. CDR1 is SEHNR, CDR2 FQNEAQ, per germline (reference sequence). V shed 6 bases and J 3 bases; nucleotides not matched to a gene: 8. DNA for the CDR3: TGTGCCAGCAGTCCACCGGGACAGCTCTACAATGAGCAGTTCTTC. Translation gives CASSPPGQLYNEQFF.

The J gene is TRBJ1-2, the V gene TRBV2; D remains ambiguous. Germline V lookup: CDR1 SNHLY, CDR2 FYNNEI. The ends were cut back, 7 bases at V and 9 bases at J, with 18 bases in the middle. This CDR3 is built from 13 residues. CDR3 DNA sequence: TGTGCCAGCAAGGAGGACCCCAGGTTGCGCTACACCTTC. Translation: CASKEDPRLRYTF.

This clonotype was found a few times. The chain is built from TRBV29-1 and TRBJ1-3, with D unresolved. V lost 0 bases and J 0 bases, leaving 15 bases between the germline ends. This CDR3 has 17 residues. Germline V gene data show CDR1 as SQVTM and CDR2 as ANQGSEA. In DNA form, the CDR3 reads TGCAGCGTTGAAGATCCCTACGACACAAGCTCTGGAAACACCATATATTTT. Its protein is CSVEDPYDTSSGNTIYF.

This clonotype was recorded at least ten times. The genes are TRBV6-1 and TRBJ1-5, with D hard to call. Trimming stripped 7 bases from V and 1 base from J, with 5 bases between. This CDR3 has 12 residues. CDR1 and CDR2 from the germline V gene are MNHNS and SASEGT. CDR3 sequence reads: CASKGSNQPQHF. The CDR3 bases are TGTGCCAGCAAGGGAAGCAATCAGCCCCAGCATTTT.

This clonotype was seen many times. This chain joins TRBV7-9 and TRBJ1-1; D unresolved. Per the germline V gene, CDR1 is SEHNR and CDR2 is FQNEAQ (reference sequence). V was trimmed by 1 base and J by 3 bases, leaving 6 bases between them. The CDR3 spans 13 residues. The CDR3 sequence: CASSLDQDTEAFF. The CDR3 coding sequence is TGTGCCAGCAGCTTAGACCAAGACACTGAAGCTTTCTTT.

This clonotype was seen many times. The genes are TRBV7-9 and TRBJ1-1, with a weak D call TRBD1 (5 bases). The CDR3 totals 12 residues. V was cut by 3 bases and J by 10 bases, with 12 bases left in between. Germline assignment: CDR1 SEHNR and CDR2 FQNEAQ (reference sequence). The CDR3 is CASSLSAGAAFF. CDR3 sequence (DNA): TGTGCCAGCAGCTTGTCTGCCGGGGCAGCTTTCTTT.

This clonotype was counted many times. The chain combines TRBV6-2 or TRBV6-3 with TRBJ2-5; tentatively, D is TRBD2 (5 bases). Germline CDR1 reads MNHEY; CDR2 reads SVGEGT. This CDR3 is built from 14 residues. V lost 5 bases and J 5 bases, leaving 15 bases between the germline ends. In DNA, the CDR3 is TGTGCCAGCAGTCGACTGGGAGTGTTGGAGACCCAGTACTTC. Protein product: CASSRLGVLETQYF.

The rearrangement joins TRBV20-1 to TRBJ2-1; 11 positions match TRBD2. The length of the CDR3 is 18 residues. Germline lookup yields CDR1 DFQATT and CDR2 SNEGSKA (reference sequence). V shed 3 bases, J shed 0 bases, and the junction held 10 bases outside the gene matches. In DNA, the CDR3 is TGCAGTGCTAGGCAGGCTAGCGGGAGGTTGGGCTCCTACAATGAGCAGTTCTTC. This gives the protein CSARQASGRLGSYNEQFF.

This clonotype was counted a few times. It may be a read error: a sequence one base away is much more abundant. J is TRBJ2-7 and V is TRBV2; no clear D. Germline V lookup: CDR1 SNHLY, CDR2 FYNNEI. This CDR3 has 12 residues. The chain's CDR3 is CASSRQSYEQHF. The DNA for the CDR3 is TGTGCCAGCAGCCGCCAATCCTACGAGCAGCACTTC.

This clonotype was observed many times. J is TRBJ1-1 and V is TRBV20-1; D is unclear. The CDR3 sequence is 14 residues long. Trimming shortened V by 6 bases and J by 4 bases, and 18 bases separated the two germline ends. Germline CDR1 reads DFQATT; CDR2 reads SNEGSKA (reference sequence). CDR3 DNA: TGCAGTGCCCAGAGCCGGTCTCACGGCACTGAAGCTTTCTTT. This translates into CSAQSRSHGTEAFF.

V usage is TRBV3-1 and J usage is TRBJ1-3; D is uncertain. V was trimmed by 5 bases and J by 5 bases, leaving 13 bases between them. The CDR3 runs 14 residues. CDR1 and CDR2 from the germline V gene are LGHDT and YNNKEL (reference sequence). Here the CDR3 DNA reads TGTGCCAGCAGCGCAGTGGGCCAGCGAAACACCATATATTTT. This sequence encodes CASSAVGQRNTIYF.

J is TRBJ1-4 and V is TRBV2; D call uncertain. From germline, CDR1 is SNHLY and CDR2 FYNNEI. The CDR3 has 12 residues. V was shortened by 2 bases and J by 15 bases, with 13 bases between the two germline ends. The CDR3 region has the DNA TGTGCCAGCAGTGAAAGGCTCCCAACCGTGTTTTTT. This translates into CASSERLPTVFF.

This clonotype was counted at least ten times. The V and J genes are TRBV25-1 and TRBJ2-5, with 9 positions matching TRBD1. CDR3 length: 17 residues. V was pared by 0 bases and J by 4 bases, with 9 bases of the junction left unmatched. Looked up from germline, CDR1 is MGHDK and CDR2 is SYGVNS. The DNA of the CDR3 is TGTGCCAGCAGTGAATATAGAGGGACAGGGAGGGGAGAGACCCAGTACTTC. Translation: CASSEYRGTGRGETQYF.

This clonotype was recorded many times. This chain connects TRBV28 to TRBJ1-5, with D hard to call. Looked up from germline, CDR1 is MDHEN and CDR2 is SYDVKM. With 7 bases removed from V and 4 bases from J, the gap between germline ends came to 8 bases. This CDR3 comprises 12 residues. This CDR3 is CASTPGNQPQHF. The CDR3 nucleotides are TGTGCCAGCACACCGGGTAATCAGCCCCAGCATTTT.

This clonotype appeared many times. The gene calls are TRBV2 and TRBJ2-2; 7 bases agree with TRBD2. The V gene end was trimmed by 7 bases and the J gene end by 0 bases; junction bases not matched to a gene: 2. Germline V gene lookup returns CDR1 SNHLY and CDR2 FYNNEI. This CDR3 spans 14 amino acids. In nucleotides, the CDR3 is TGTGCCAGCAAAGCGGGATCGAACACCGGGGAGCTGTTTTTT. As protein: CASKAGSNTGELFF.

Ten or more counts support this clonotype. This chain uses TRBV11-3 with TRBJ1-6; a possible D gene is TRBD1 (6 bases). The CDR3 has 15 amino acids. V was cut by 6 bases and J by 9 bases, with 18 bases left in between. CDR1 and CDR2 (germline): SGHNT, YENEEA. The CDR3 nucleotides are TGTGCCAGCAGTTTTTTGGGGGGCGCGGGTTCACCCCTCCACTTT. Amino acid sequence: CASSFLGGAGSPLHF.

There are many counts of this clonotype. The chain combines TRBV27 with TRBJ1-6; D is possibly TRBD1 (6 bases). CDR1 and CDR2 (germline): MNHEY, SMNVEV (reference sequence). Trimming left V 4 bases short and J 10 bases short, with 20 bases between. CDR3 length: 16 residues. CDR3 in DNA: TGTGCCAGCAGTTCATCAGGGGTGATGTCGGGATCACCCCTCCACTTT. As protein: CASSSSGVMSGSPLHF.

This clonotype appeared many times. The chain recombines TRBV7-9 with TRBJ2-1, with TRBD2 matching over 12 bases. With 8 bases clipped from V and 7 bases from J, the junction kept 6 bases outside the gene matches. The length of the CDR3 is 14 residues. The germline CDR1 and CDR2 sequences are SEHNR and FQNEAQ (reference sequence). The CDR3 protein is CASETSGSWNEQFF. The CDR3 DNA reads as TGTGCCAGCGAGACTAGCGGGAGTTGGAATGAGCAGTTCTTC.

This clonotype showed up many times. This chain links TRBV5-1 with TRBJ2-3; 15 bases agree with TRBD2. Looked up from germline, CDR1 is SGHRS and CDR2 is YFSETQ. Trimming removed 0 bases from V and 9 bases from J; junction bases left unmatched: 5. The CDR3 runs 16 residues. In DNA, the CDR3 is TGCGCCAGCAGCTTGGTTCGCGGACTAGCGGGAGGGACGCAGTATTTT. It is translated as CASSLVRGLAGGTQYF.